The 21 T cell receptor beta chains listed next were all sequenced from one sample in a study of Ad26.COV2.S vaccination and SARS-CoV-2 variants. The method was immunoSEQ multiplex PCR; TCRdb's version includes in-frame clones alone and lacks a portion of them. The sample contains approximately 340,000 clones, about 92% of which appear only once. The material was peripheral blood, obtained after recovery from COVID-19. These receptors all stem from a human donor who had recovered from COVID-19.

The J gene is TRBJ1-4, the V gene TRBV13; TRBD1 is a possible D gene (5 bases). Germline CDR1 is PRHDT and CDR2 is FYEKMQ (reference sequence). V was shortened by 3 bases and J by 4 bases, with 12 bases between the two germline ends. There are 15 residues in the CDR3. Written as DNA, the CDR3 is TGTGCCAGCAGCTTCCGGGGGGTCCTTAATGAAAAACTGTTTTTT. Amino acids: CASSFRGVLNEKLFF.

This rearrangement joins TRBV15 to TRBJ1-4; weak D call: TRBD1 (5 bases). Trimming removed 0 bases at V and 8 bases at J, with 10 bases between. CDR1 is LNHNV, CDR2 YYDKDF, per germline (reference sequence). There are 14 residues in the CDR3. The CDR3 region has the DNA TGTGCCACCAGCAGAGATCGGAGGGGCGAAAAACTGTTTTTT. Its protein product is CATSRDRRGEKLFF.

On this clone: Because the CDR3 is missing its conserved closing phenylalanine or tryptophan, this is likely a read error. No DNA is shown, since the ends of the CDR3 on it are uncertain; the CDR3 is the one TCRdb lists. The chain combines TRBV11-2 with TRBJ1-1; TRBD1 was called by the table and not checked on the DNA. The CDR3 comprises 15 residues, both ends counted. Germline V lookup: CDR1 SGHAT, CDR2 FQNNGV. This CDR3 reads CASSPQYDLRTGLGV.

V is TRBV10-3 and J is TRBJ1-1; 8 bases agree with TRBD1. The CDR3 contains 14 residues. Germline CDR1 reads ENHRY; CDR2 reads SYGVKD. V trimming: 3 bases; J trimming: 3 bases; junction bases outside the gene matches: 3. The CDR3 DNA is TGTGCCATCAGTGAAAGCAGGGGGCACACTGAAGCTTTCTTT. Encoded protein: CAISESRGHTEAFF.

V and J are TRBV5-5 and TRBJ1-1; D gene unclear. The CDR3 sequence is 13 residues long. Trimming pared 2 bases from V and 1 base from J, leaving 6 bases between. Germline lookup yields CDR1 SGHKS and CDR2 YYEKEE (reference sequence). Here the CDR3 DNA reads TGTGCCAGCAGCTTACAGAAGAACACTGAAGCTTTCTTT. Translated: CASSLQKNTEAFF.

This clone was observed a single time. V and J are TRBV18 and TRBJ1-5; unclear D gene. The CDR3 has 14 residues. Germline V gene lookup returns CDR1 KGHSH and CDR2 LQKENI. V lost 0 bases to trimming and J lost 9 bases, with 12 bases between them. The DNA for the CDR3 is TGTGCCAGCTCACCACCCACGGCCCCCCGGCCCCAGCATTTT. This encodes CASSPPTAPRPQHF.

The chain combines TRBV15 with TRBJ2-5, with TRBD2 matching over 9 bases. Germline loops: CDR1 LNHNV, CDR2 YYDKDF (reference sequence). V lost 5 bases to trimming and J lost 1 base; unmatched junction nucleotides: 5. The CDR3 length is 15 residues. Here the CDR3 reads CATSAMRGGQETQYF. Here the CDR3 DNA reads TGTGCCACCAGCGCGATGCGGGGGGGCCAAGAGACCCAGTACTTC.

In its sample, this clone was seen once. V usage is TRBV11-2 and J usage is TRBJ2-7; D might be TRBD2 (5 bases). CDR1 SGHAT and CDR2 FQNNGV come from the germline V gene. V shed 2 bases and J shed 3 bases, with 11 bases lying between them. The CDR3 totals 14 residues. The CDR3 region is CASSLISGDYEQYF. CDR3 nucleotide sequence: TGTGCCAGCAGCTTAATCTCCGGGGACTACGAGCAGTACTTC. Based on the CDR3 plus reference TRBV11-2 and TRBJ2-7, the full variable domain is EAGVAQSPRYKIIEKRQSVAFWCNPISGHATLYWYQQILGQGPKLLIQFQNNGVVDDSQLPKDRFSAERLKGVDSTLKIQPAKLEDSAVYLCASSLISGDYEQYFGPGTRLTVT.

This clone was observed once. This chain uses TRBV5-5 with TRBJ1-4; 9 bases line up with TRBD1. There are 17 residues in the CDR3. Germline V gene data show CDR1 as SGHKS and CDR2 as YYEKEE (reference sequence). Trimming cost V 5 bases and J 7 bases; bases outside gene matches: 15. The chain's CDR3 is CASRINSRDREIEKLFF. The CDR3 DNA follows: TGTGCCAGCAGGATCAATTCGCGGGACAGGGAGATTGAAAAACTGTTTTTT.

The chain combines TRBV7-8 with TRBJ2-7, with D possibly being TRBD2 (6 bases). Germline values: CDR1 SGHVS, CDR2 FQNEAQ. V lost 0 bases, J lost 3 bases, and 12 bases lay in between. The CDR3 has 15 amino acids. CDR3 sequence: CASSLAGGSGYEQYF. DNA for the CDR3: TGTGCCAGCAGCTTAGCGGGAGGTAGTGGCTACGAGCAGTACTTC.

This chain uses TRBV13 with TRBJ2-3, with D maybe TRBD1 (5 bases). Between the trimmed V and J ends, which lost 5 bases and 0 bases, there was a span of 12 bases. The CDR3 has 15 amino acids. Germline CDR1 and CDR2: PRHDT and FYEKMQ (reference sequence). CDR3 residues: CASSPQGGSTDTQYF. CDR3 bases: TGTGCCAGCAGCCCTCAGGGTGGGAGCACAGATACGCAGTATTTT.

This clone was counted between two and nine times. The chain employs TRBV6-1 and TRBJ1-2; 9 bases match TRBD1. After removal of 0 bases from V and 8 bases from J, the junction contained 7 bases not matched to a gene. The CDR3 extends over 15 amino acids. Germline loops: CDR1 MNHNS, CDR2 SASEGT. The CDR3 DNA follows: TGTGCCAGCAGTGAAGCGCGGGGGACAGGGTACGGCTACACCTTC. Its translation: CASSEARGTGYGYTF.

On this clone itself: At one end the junction does not follow the germline gene, possibly because of a read error. This chain connects TRBV7-9 to TRBJ1-2; D gene uncertain. CDR1 SEHNR and CDR2 FQNEAQ come from the germline V gene (reference sequence). The CDR3 covers 12 residues. The CDR3 DNA reads as TGTGCCAGCAGCTTAGATACGGTAATGGATTACTTC. Encoded protein: CASSLDTVMDYF.

V is TRBV9 and J is TRBJ1-4, with D possibly TRBD1 on 5 matching bases. The CDR3 loop spans 16 amino acids. Trimming stripped 2 bases from V and 8 bases from J, with 19 bases between. Germline CDR1 SGDLS, CDR2 YYNGEE. In nucleotides, the CDR3 is TGTGCCAGCAGCGTCGAAAGGGGTAGGGGTGGAGAAAAACTGTTTTTT. This codes for CASSVERGRGGEKLFF.

The chain combines TRBV19 with TRBJ1-2; 7 bases are shared with TRBD1. CDR3 length: 15 residues. The germline V gene encodes CDR1 LNHDA and CDR2 SQIVND (reference sequence). V shed 5 bases and J 0 bases; nucleotides not matched to a gene: 6. The CDR3 loop is CASSPGGTANYGYTF. The CDR3 nucleotides are TGTGCCAGTAGTCCAGGAGGGACAGCTAACTATGGCTACACCTTC.

This clone was detected only a few times. The chain recombines TRBV7-8 with TRBJ1-1; TRBD1 matches at 7 bases. Germline V gives CDR1 SGHVS, CDR2 FQNEAQ. The CDR3 covers 14 residues. V dropped 5 bases and J dropped 4; count of bases not matched to a gene: 7. CDR3 nucleotides: TGTGCCAGCAGCCCGCGACAGGGACCCACTGAAGCTTTCTTT. It yields the protein CASSPRQGPTEAFF.

The chain carries TRBV4-2 and TRBJ1-2, with D tentatively TRBD1 (5 bases). Trimming removed 0 bases at V and 6 bases at J, with 11 bases between. CDR3 length: 14 amino acids. The V gene's germline CDR1 is LGHNA and CDR2 YNFKEQ. CDR3 sequence reads: CASSQDGGADGYTF. CDR3 coding DNA: TGTGCCAGCAGCCAAGATGGGGGAGCGGATGGCTACACCTTC.

The chain employs TRBV6-5 and TRBJ1-6; maybe TRBD1 (5 bases). The V end lost 6 bases, the J end lost 6 bases, and 6 bases lay between the germline ends. The CDR3 consists of 12 residues. Looked up from germline, CDR1 is MNHEY and CDR2 is SVGAGI. CDR3 residues: CASRGTNSPLHF. The CDR3 DNA sequence: TGTGCCAGCAGAGGGACTAATTCACCCCTCCACTTT.

This chain links TRBV10-2 with TRBJ1-3; TRBD1 is a possible D gene (5 bases). CDR3 length: 16 amino acids. V lost 7 bases to trimming and J lost 5 bases, with 21 bases between them. In germline, CDR1 is WSHSY, CDR2 SAAADI. In nucleotides, the CDR3 is TGCGCCAGCACCTCCGGGGGGGTCGTACGTAGAAACACCATATATTTT. Amino acids: CASTSGGVVRRNTIYF.

V and J are TRBV6-5 and TRBJ1-1; D is uncertain. Trimming cost V 6 bases and J 0 bases, with 14 bases left between them. The CDR3 covers 15 residues. From germline, CDR1 is MNHEY and CDR2 SVGAGI. The CDR3 region is CASRAGKGLNTEAFF. CDR3 DNA: TGTGCCAGCAGAGCCGGGAAGGGCTTGAACACTGAAGCTTTCTTT.

The chain employs TRBV6-5 and TRBJ2-3, with D unresolved. V was pared by 8 bases and J by 7 bases, with 10 bases between. From germline, CDR1 is MNHEY and CDR2 SVGAGI. The CDR3 is 11 amino acids. The CDR3 reads CASSTRNTQYF. The CDR3 bases are TGTGCCAGCTCCACCCGAAATACGCAGTATTTT.